This T cell receptor beta chain was retrieved from a study of PD-1 blockade in classical Hodgkin lymphoma. Brentuximab vedotin exposure varied among the patients, all of whom had relapsed after autologous stem cell transplantation. TCRdb's copy holds only in-frame clones and misses some; the assay was immunoSEQ multiplex PCR. The sample contains some 100,000 clones, more than 90% of which appear only once. Trimming took 5 bases from V and 7 from J; bases not matched to a gene: 12. This CDR3 contains 15 residues. Germline V lookup: CDR1 LNHDA, CDR2 SQIVND (reference sequence). This specimen was peripheral blood mononuclear cells (PBMCs), taken at baseline. V gene TRBV19 combines with J gene TRBJ2-7; the match to TRBD1 covers 9 bases. The sequence was obtained from a human donor with classical Hodgkin lymphoma. Here the CDR3 reads CASSLGDRDFGEQYF. Written as DNA, the CDR3 is TGTGCCAGTAGTCTTGGGGACAGGGACTTCGGGGAGCAGTACTTC.